The rows below give T cell receptor beta chains drawn from one sample of a study of blood T cell repertoires in COVID-19. TCRdb's copy holds only in-frame clones and misses some; the assay was immunoSEQ multiplex PCR. The sample holds approximately 120,000 clones, 69% seen once. The sequenced material came from peripheral blood. The receptors were sampled from a woman aged 70-85 years with acute or convalescent COVID-19. The CDR3 runs from the conserved cysteine through the conserved F or W. Each record gives: clone size, J gene, D gene, V gene, CDR3 protein, CDR3 DNA. A D gene is named only where the DNA matches it firmly. Part of the rows lack a size; the others show once, few, many or a class for expanded clones.

.	TRBJ2-2	.	TRBV10-3	CAISVGQGGTGELFF	TGTGCCATCAGTGTTGGGCAGGGCGGCACCGGGGAGCTGTTTTTT
many	TRBJ2-1	TRBD1	TRBV19	CSSSARTGGDYNEQFF	TGTTCCAGTAGTGCCCGGACAGGGGGCGACTACAATGAGCAGTTCTTC
many	TRBJ1-5	TRBD1	TRBV28	CASSLHRGRNQPQHF	TGTGCCAGCAGTCTCCACAGGGGCCGCAATCAGCCCCAGCATTTT
.	TRBJ1-4	.	TRBV5-4	CASSPSGASGEKLFF	TGTGCCAGCAGCCCGTCAGGGGCCTCAGGTGAAAAACTGTTTTTT
.	TRBJ1-3	.	TRBV21-1	CASSCSGQRHLSGNTIYF	TGTGCCAGCAGCTGCTCGGGACAGCGGCACCTATCTGGAAACACCATATATTTT
.	TRBJ2-1	TRBD2	TRBV27	CATRPSGGRSYNEQFF	TGTGCCACCCGCCCTAGCGGTGGAAGGTCCTACAATGAGCAGTTCTTC
.	TRBJ2-7	TRBD1	TRBV6-5	CARITGGKQYF	TGTGCCAGGATAACAGGGGGGAAGCAGTACTTC
.	TRBJ1-2	.	TRBV7-9	CASSLALTDYF	TGTGCCAGCAGCTTAGCGCTTACAGATTACTTC
few	TRBJ1-1	.	TRBV19	CASSGQGMNTEAFF	TGTGCCAGTAGTGGTCAGGGGATGAACACTGAAGCTTTCTTT
few	TRBJ2-3	.	TRBV5-1	CASSLQGSTDTQYF	TGCGCCAGCAGCTTGCAGGGGTCCACAGATACGCAGTATTTT
.	TRBJ1-2	TRBD1	TRBV6-5	CASSNTGTGKGYTF	TGTGCCAGCAGTAACACCGGGACAGGGAAAGGCTACACCTTC
.	TRBJ1-2	TRBD1	TRBV14	CASSSRRQGPNGYTF	TGTGCCAGCAGCTCTCGCAGACAGGGGCCCAATGGCTACACCTTC
.	TRBJ2-7	TRBD2	TRBV2	CASKGTISYEQYF	TGTGCCAGCAAGGGGACTATCTCCTACGAGCAGTACTTC
few	TRBJ1-2	TRBD1	TRBV7-2	CASSAGQTYGYTF	TGTGCCAGCAGCGCGGGACAGACCTATGGCTACACCTTC
few	TRBJ2-6	TRBD1	TRBV7-8	CASSLIGGQGNSGANVLTF	TGTGCCAGCAGCTTAATTGGGGGACAGGGAAACTCTGGGGCCAACGTCCTGACTTTC
.	TRBJ1-1	.	TRBV19	CASSILAGEAFF	TGTGCCAGTAGTATCCTGGCAGGGGAAGCTTTCTTT
.	TRBJ1-1	.	TRBV11-3	CASSVNSGDTEAFF	TGTGCCAGCAGCGTCAATTCAGGGGACACTGAAGCTTTCTTT
.	TRBJ1-2	TRBD1	TRBV10-3	CAIRGQGVDYGYTF	TGTGCCATCAGGGGACAGGGAGTCGACTATGGCTACACCTTC
.	TRBJ2-7	.	TRBV7-9	CASSSVSKGSTYEQYF	TGTGCCAGCAGCTCCGTCTCCAAGGGGTCGACCTACGAGCAGTACTTC
.	TRBJ1-1	.	TRBV15	CATSRGGNTEAFF	TGTGCCACCAGCAGAGGAGGGAACACTGAAGCTTTCTTT
.	TRBJ1-1	.	TRBV6-5	CASSPPGEMNTEAFF	TGTGCCAGCAGTCCTCCAGGGGAAATGAACACTGAAGCTTTCTTT
.	TRBJ2-1	TRBD1	TRBV28	CASRDSLYNEQFF	TGTGCCAGTCGGGACAGCCTTTACAATGAGCAGTTCTTC
.	TRBJ2-7	TRBD1	TRBV3-1/TRBV3-2	CASSSGGEQYF	TGTGCCAGCAGCTCAGGGGGCGAGCAGTACTTC
few	TRBJ2-1	TRBD1	TRBV11-2	CASSWGTGGGNEQFF	TGTGCCAGCAGCTGGGGGACAGGGGGAGGCAATGAGCAGTTCTTC
once	TRBJ2-5	TRBD1	TRBV5-1	CASSTGQVQETQYF	TGCGCCAGCAGCACGGGACAGGTCCAAGAGACCCAGTACTTC
once	TRBJ1-2	.	TRBV19	CASSIDRGRRGYTF	TGTGCCAGTAGTATAGATCGGGGTCGTCGTGGCTACACCTTC
.	TRBJ1-1	TRBD1	TRBV29-1	CSVLQGRGTEAFF	TGCAGCGTCCTACAGGGGCGAGGAACTGAAGCTTTCTTT